Listed below are T cell receptor beta chains from one sample, sequenced in a study of blood T cell repertoires in COVID-19. Using immunoSEQ multiplex PCR, the repertoire was profiled, and TCRdb retains in-frame clones only, with some absent. Counted here are more than 200,000 clones, under 90% occurring once; the ten biggest clones make up about 1.8%. The sample consisted of PBMCs or T cells enriched from blood (not recorded which). These receptors originate from a man between 60 and 70 years old who had recovered from COVID-19. The CDR3 runs from the conserved cysteine through the conserved F or W. A D gene is named only where the DNA matches it firmly. Clone sizes are given selectively: once, few, many, or a class where the clone is expanded.

>NA|TRBD1|TRBV30|TRBJ1-1
CAWNRGLGTEAFF
TGTGCCTGGAACAGGGGGCTAGGGACTGAAGCTTTCTTT
>NA|NA|TRBV6-5|TRBJ1-5
CASSRQGNQPQHF
TGTGCCAGCAGTCGACAGGGCAATCAGCCCCAGCATTTT
>few|NA|TRBV6-1|TRBJ1-1
CASSEFEGVGTEAFF
TGTGCCAGCAGTGAATTTGAGGGTGTTGGCACTGAAGCTTTCTTT
>NA|NA|TRBV18|TRBJ1-1
CASSPDRLNTEAFF
TGTGCCAGCTCACCCGACAGGTTGAACACTGAAGCTTTCTTT
>few|TRBD1|TRBV7-9|TRBJ1-2
CASRTGQGGYTF
TGTGCCAGCAGGACGGGACAGGGCGGCTACACCTTC
>NA|TRBD2|TRBV7-9|TRBJ2-1
CASSFSSGGTYNEQFF
TGTGCCAGCAGCTTTAGTAGCGGGGGAACCTACAATGAGCAGTTCTTC
>NA|NA|TRBV6-5|TRBJ2-3
CATSPSPTDTQYF
TGTGCCACCTCCCCTAGTCCCACAGATACGCAGTATTTT
>NA|TRBD1|TRBV3-1/TRBV3-2|TRBJ2-5
CASRATGVETQYF
TGTGCCAGCAGAGCGACAGGGGTAGAGACCCAGTACTTC
>once|NA|TRBV6-4|TRBJ1-1
CASSLTGSTEAFF
TGTGCCAGCAGTCTAACGGGGAGCACTGAAGCTTTCTTT
>NA|NA|TRBV29-1|TRBJ1-4
CSVLPQGSEKLFF
TGCAGCGTTCTTCCGCAGGGAAGTGAAAAACTGTTTTTT
>NA|NA|TRBV7-2|TRBJ2-3
CASSLRWGRTDTQYF
TGTGCCAGCAGCCTGAGGTGGGGCCGGACAGATACGCAGTATTTT
>few|TRBD1|TRBV2|TRBJ1-5
CASSGGQGVKPQHF
TGTGCCAGCAGTGGGGGACAGGGGGTGAAGCCCCAGCATTTT
>NA|TRBD1|TRBV4-1|TRBJ1-4
CASRRDRGLTNEKLFF
TGCGCCAGCAGGAGGGACAGGGGGCTCACTAATGAAAAACTGTTTTTT
>NA|NA|TRBV3-1/TRBV3-2|TRBJ1-6
CATKTSDSPLHF
TGTGCCACCAAGACATCAGATTCACCCCTCCACTTT
>NA|TRBD2|TRBV9|TRBJ2-5
CASSVGGLAGETQYF
TGTGCCAGCAGCGTAGGGGGACTAGCTGGCGAGACCCAGTACTTC
>once|NA|TRBV28|TRBJ2-3
CASSLGRRGRTDTQYF
TGTGCCAGCAGTTTGGGTAGGAGGGGGCGCACAGATACGCAGTATTTT
>NA|NA|TRBV18|TRBJ1-5
CASSPGGRSNQPQHF
TGTGCCAGCTCACCAGGCGGTCGTAGCAATCAGCCCCAGCATTTT
>NA|TRBD1|TRBV2|TRBJ1-5
CASSGGRDRGPNSNQPQHF
TGTGCCAGCAGTGGGGGACGGGACAGGGGACCGAATAGCAATCAGCCCCAGCATTTT
>NA|NA|TRBV24-1|TRBJ1-2
CATSEGALWGYTF
TGTGCCACCAGTGAGGGAGCCCTCTGGGGCTACACCTTC
>NA|TRBD2|TRBV18|TRBJ2-3
CASREGIGTDTQYF
TGTGCCAGCCGGGAGGGCATTGGTACAGATACGCAGTATTTT
>NA|TRBD1|TRBV27|TRBJ1-5
CASSLSAGTGTQPQHF
TGTGCCAGCAGTTTATCGGCCGGGACAGGGACTCAGCCCCAGCATTTT
>NA|TRBD1|TRBV18|TRBJ2-5
CASSPPAGGETQYF
TGTGCCAGCTCACCACCGGCAGGGGGCGAGACCCAGTACTTC
>few|NA|TRBV3-1/TRBV3-2|TRBJ2-3
CASSPRPPMNTQYF
TGTGCCAGCAGCCCTAGGCCCCCTATGAATACGCAGTATTTT
>few|TRBD1|TRBV11-3|TRBJ2-1
CASSSPWQGAIDEQFF
TGTGCCAGCAGCTCCCCGTGGCAGGGGGCGATCGATGAGCAGTTCTTC
>NA|NA|TRBV28|TRBJ2-2
CASRGAGNTGELFF
TGTGCCAGCAGGGGGGCGGGGAACACCGGGGAGCTGTTTTTT
>NA|NA|TRBV13|TRBJ2-2
CASSFERRSNTGELFF
TGTGCCAGCAGCTTCGAGCGGAGATCGAACACCGGGGAGCTGTTTTTT
>once|TRBD2|TRBV7-9|TRBJ2-1
CASNPTRSGAEQFF
TGTGCCAGCAACCCAACCCGTAGCGGGGCCGAGCAGTTCTTC
>NA|NA|TRBV18|TRBJ1-1
CASSPGQGRGNTEAFF
TGTGCCAGCTCACCAGGCCAAGGGAGGGGGAACACTGAAGCTTTCTTT
>NA|TRBD2|TRBV6-1|TRBJ2-3
CASSEARAGGTDTQYF
TGTGCCAGCAGTGAAGCTCGAGCGGGGGGCACAGATACGCAGTATTTT
>once|TRBD1|TRBV7-9|TRBJ1-6
CASSWGQSNSPLHF
TGTGCCAGCAGCTGGGGACAGAGTAATTCACCCCTCCACTTT
>NA|NA|TRBV12-3/TRBV12-4|TRBJ2-2
CASSFAGELFF
TGTGCCAGCAGTTTCGCCGGGGAGCTGTTTTTT
>NA|NA|TRBV7-9|TRBJ1-4
CASSLGEVATNEKLFF
TGTGCCAGCAGCTTAGGGGAGGTTGCAACTAATGAAAAACTGTTTTTT
>NA|TRBD1|TRBV6-5|TRBJ2-7
CASLDRYYEQYF
TGTGCCAGCCTGGACAGGTACTACGAGCAGTACTTC
>NA|NA|TRBV6-1|TRBJ1-2
CASSTGLNYGYTF
TGTGCCAGCAGTACCGGGTTGAACTATGGCTACACCTTC
>NA|NA|TRBV15|TRBJ1-3
CATSTGGAGNTIYF
TGTGCCACCAGCACCGGGGGTGCCGGAAACACCATATATTTT
>NA|NA|TRBV15|TRBJ2-5
CATSRVRRAETQYF
TGTGCCACCAGCAGAGTAAGGAGGGCTGAGACCCAGTACTTC
>NA|TRBD1|TRBV4-3|TRBJ1-1
CASSQDAGQTAFF
TGCGCCAGCAGCCAAGATGCGGGACAGACAGCTTTCTTT
>NA|TRBD1|TRBV7-2|TRBJ1-2
CASSLGGQGRNYGYTF
TGTGCCAGCAGCTTAGGGGGACAGGGACGAAACTATGGCTACACCTTC
>NA|NA|TRBV10-3|TRBJ1-6
CAISESAGGAGVSPLHF
TGTGCCATCAGTGAGTCGGCGGGCGGGGCTGGGGTTTCACCCCTCCACTTT
>few|NA|TRBV10-3|TRBJ2-3
CAISDSLDTQYF
TGTGCCATCAGTGATTCGTTGGATACGCAGTATTTT
>NA|NA|TRBV4-3|TRBJ1-3
CASSRQNTPDSGNTIYF
TGCGCCAGCAGCCGACAGAACACCCCAGACTCTGGAAACACCATATATTTT
>NA|TRBD2|TRBV10-1|TRBJ2-1
CASSEGLAGDREQFF
TGCGCCAGCAGTGAAGGGCTAGCGGGGGATCGTGAGCAGTTCTTC
>NA|NA|TRBV25-1|TRBJ1-5
CASTQGGGGPQHF
TGTGCCAGCACCCAGGGAGGGGGGGGGCCCCAGCATTTT
>NA|NA|TRBV3-1/TRBV3-2|TRBJ1-1
CASSQEFSEVQAFF
TGTGCCAGCAGCCAAGAATTTTCAGAAGTGCAAGCTTTCTTT
>NA|NA|TRBV30|TRBJ1-5
CAWSVYGEGRFNQPQHF
TGTGCCTGGAGTGTCTACGGGGAGGGAAGGTTCAATCAGCCCCAGCATTTT
>NA|TRBD1|TRBV4-1|TRBJ1-5
CASSQEGTGARGVDQPQHF
TGCGCCAGCAGCCAAGAGGGGACAGGGGCCCGAGGCGTCGATCAGCCCCAGCATTTT
>NA|NA|TRBV20-1|TRBJ1-4
CSASWRGGANEKLFF
TGCAGTGCTAGTTGGCGCGGAGGAGCTAATGAAAAACTGTTTTTT
>NA|NA|TRBV15|TRBJ1-6
CATSTHGQVDSPLHF
TGTGCCACCAGCACGCATGGGCAGGTGGATTCACCCCTCCACTTT
>few|TRBD2|TRBV2|TRBJ2-1
CASRETLAGANEQFF
TGTGCCAGCAGAGAGACCCTAGCGGGGGCCAATGAGCAGTTCTTC
>once|TRBD1|TRBV10-2|TRBJ1-5
CASSNDRGHVQPQHF
TGCGCCAGCTCCAATGACAGGGGGCATGTTCAGCCCCAGCATTTT
>NA|NA|TRBV12-3/TRBV12-4|TRBJ1-5
CASSRRGYQPQHF
TGTGCCAGCAGCCGTAGAGGGTACCAGCCCCAGCATTTT
>NA|NA|TRBV5-1|TRBJ2-5
CASRPRGAGETQYF
TGCGCCAGCAGGCCTCGCGGGGCAGGGGAGACCCAGTACTTC
>NA|NA|TRBV4-3|TRBJ1-4
CASSQAGNGNEKLFF
TGCGCCAGCAGCCAAGCCGGGAATGGGAATGAAAAACTGTTTTTT
>NA|TRBD1|TRBV7-2|TRBJ1-2
CASSLASGGNYGYTF
TGTGCCAGCAGCTTAGCGTCAGGGGGAAACTATGGCTACACCTTC
>NA|NA|TRBV7-2|TRBJ2-7
CASSLVRAHRVYEQYF
TGTGCCAGCAGCTTAGTTAGAGCCCACAGGGTTTACGAGCAGTACTTC
>NA|TRBD1|TRBV7-2|TRBJ2-7
CASSLEGQVAYEQYF
TGTGCCAGCAGCTTGGAGGGACAGGTAGCCTACGAGCAGTACTTC